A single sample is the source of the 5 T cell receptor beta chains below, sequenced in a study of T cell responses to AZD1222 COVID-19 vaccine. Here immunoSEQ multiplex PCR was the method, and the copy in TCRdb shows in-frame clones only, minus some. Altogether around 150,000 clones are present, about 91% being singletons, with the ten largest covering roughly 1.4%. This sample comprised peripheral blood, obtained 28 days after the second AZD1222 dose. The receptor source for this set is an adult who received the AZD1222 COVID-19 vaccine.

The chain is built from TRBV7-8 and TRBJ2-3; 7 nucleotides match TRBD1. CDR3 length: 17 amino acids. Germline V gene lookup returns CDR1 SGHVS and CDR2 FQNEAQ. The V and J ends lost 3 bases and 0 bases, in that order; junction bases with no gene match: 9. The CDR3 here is CASSFPGTATSTDTQYF. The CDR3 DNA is TGTGCCAGCAGCTTTCCCGGGACAGCGACTAGCACAGATACGCAGTATTTT.

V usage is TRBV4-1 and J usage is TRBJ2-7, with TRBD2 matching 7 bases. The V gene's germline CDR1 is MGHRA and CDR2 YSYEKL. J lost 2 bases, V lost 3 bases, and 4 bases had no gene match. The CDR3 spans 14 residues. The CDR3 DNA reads TGCGCCAGCAGCCAGGGAGGGAGTGCCTACGAGCAGTACTTC. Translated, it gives CASSQGGSAYEQYF.

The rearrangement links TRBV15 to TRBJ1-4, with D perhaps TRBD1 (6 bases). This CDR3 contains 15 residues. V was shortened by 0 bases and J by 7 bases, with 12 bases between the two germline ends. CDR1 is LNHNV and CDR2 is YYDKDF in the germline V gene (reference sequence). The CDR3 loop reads CATSRDGGAGEKLFF. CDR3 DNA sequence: TGTGCCACCAGCAGAGATGGGGGGGCGGGTGAAAAACTGTTTTTT.

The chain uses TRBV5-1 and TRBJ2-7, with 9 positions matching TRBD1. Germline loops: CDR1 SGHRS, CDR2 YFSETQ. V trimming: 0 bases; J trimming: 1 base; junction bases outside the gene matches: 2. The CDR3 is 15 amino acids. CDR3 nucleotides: TGCGCCAGCAGCTTGGCAGGGACAGGGTCCTACGAGCAGTACTTC. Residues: CASSLAGTGSYEQYF.

CDR3 loop: CASSLSSGGYEQYF. Here the CDR3 DNA reads TGCGCCAGCAGCTTATCTAGCGGGGGCTACGAGCAGTACTTC. This chain links TRBV5-1 with TRBJ2-7; 10 bases are shared with TRBD2. Germline V gene data show CDR1 as SGHRS and CDR2 as YFSETQ. The CDR3 covers 14 residues. The junction had 2 bases not matched to a gene; V was cut back by 2 bases and J by 3 bases.